These 7 T cell receptor beta chains share one sample of origin, sequenced in a study of molecular identifiers for immune sequencing clone quantification. TCRdb analysed the PCR reads with MiXCR anew, one entry per CDR3 protein. Among more than 450,000 distinct CDR3 sequences listed, 20% to 25% were seen once. The sequenced sample was naive CD8+ T cells from blood, with Jurkat cell RNA spiked in. As to subset: FACS-sorted CD8+CD4-CCR7+CD45RA+ naive T cells. These receptors were taken from a human donor in good health. Some libraries in this study had Jurkat cell RNA spiked in.

The sample holds a few counts of this clonotype. The J gene is TRBJ2-7, the V gene TRBV28; TRBD1 matches 8 bases. The CDR3 runs to 14 residues. Per germline, CDR1 MDHEN and CDR2 SYDVKM. The V and J ends lost 3 bases and 5 bases, in that order; junction bases with no gene match: 6. CDR3 DNA: TGTGCCAGCAGTTTTAGTCCAGGGGGCGACGAGCAGTACTTC. Translation: CASSFSPGGDEQYF.

The CDR3 DNA is TGTGCCAGCAGCTTCCCCTACAATGAGCAGTTCTTC. Encoded protein: CASSFPYNEQFF. The gene calls are TRBV7-9 and TRBJ2-1; D call uncertain. The CDR3 extends over 12 amino acids. The germline CDR1 and CDR2 sequences are SEHNR and FQNEAQ (reference sequence). V was shortened by 3 bases and J by 2 bases, with 2 bases between the two germline ends.

This chain uses TRBV19 with TRBJ2-7; 9 positions match TRBD2. V lost 7 bases to trimming and J lost 2 bases; unmatched junction nucleotides: 9. Germline CDR1 is LNHDA and CDR2 is SQIVND (reference sequence). CDR3 length: 15 residues. CDR3 bases: TGTGCCAGTACTCCCGGCGGGGGGGGAACCTACGAGCAGTACTTC. It yields the protein CASTPGGGGTYEQYF.

Comments on this clonotype: One junction end does not reproduce the germline sequence, and a read error may be involved. The chain uses TRBV14 and TRBJ2-2; 8 bases fit TRBD2. Germline V lookup: CDR1 SGHDN, CDR2 FVKESK. The CDR3 length is 16 residues. Written as DNA, the CDR3 is TGTGCCAGGAGCCCCCGGGTAGCGGGGTCCACCGGGGAGCTGTTTTTT. Its translation: CARSPRVAGSTGELFF.

Points on this clonotype: Being one base from a much bigger clone, this may be a read error. The chain carries TRBV7-9 and TRBJ2-2; maybe TRBD2 (6 bases). Germline V lookup: CDR1 SEHNR, CDR2 FQNEAQ (reference sequence). This CDR3 comprises 14 residues. CDR3 amino acids: CASSLALNTGGLFF. The CDR3 region has the DNA TGTGCCAGCAGCTTAGCACTGAACACCGGGGGGCTGTTTTTT.

CDR3 protein: CASSSRGDGSTPYEQYF. The DNA of the CDR3 is TGTGCCAGCAGCTCCCGGGGGGACGGTTCAACCCCCTACGAGCAGTACTTC. The V gene is TRBV13, the J gene TRBJ2-7; 7 bases align to TRBD2. The length of the CDR3 is 17 residues. Unmatched junction bases numbered 14, after V lost 4 bases and J lost 2 bases. Germline CDR1 and CDR2: PRHDT and FYEKMQ (reference sequence).

Worth noting for this clonotype: One base away lies a much larger clone, so this may be a sequencing read error. V gene TRBV7-9 combines with J gene TRBJ2-7; 11 bases align to TRBD2. This CDR3 is built from 16 residues. Germline V CDR1 and CDR2: SEHNR, FQNEAQ (reference sequence). CDR3: CAGSPHTGLAAYEQYF. The CDR3 bases are TGTGCCGGCAGCCCCCACACGGGACTAGCGGCCTACGAGCAGTACTTC. Full variable domain (rest looked up from reference TRBV7-9 and TRBJ2-7): DTGVSQNPRHKITKRGQNVTFRCDPISEHNRLYWYRQTLGQGPEFLTYFQNEAQLEKSRLLSDRFSAERPKGSFSTLEIQRTEQGDSAMYLCAGSPHTGLAAYEQYFGPGTRLTVT.